A selection of T cell receptor beta chains follows, all from one sample in a study of shared clonotypes between healthy human individuals. Measured with immunoSEQ multiplex PCR; TCRdb has only the in-frame clones, and not every one. The sample shows about 490,000 clones, about 79% of them seen only once. Sequencing input: PBMCs. The receptors derive from a woman aged 40-49 years in good health. Some clones in this sample may be carry-over from other donors' samples. CDR3s leave out the opening cysteine and the closing phenylalanine or tryptophan. Fields, in order: V gene, J gene, CDR3 protein.

V gene: TRBV11-3; J gene: TRBJ2-3; CDR3 protein: ASSRGESTDTQY
V gene: TRBV5-4; J gene: TRBJ2-6; CDR3 protein: ASGTGGSGANVLT
V gene: TRBV7-2; J gene: TRBJ2-1; CDR3 protein: ASRSDTYNEQF
V gene: TRBV5-8; J gene: TRBJ1-5; CDR3 protein: ASRALETVSNQPQH
V gene: TRBV5-1; J gene: TRBJ2-5; CDR3 protein: ASATRDSQETQY
V gene: TRBV7-9; J gene: TRBJ2-7; CDR3 protein: ASSHPGPAYEQY
V gene: TRBV7-8; J gene: TRBJ1-2; CDR3 protein: ASSPPGTGLYGYT
V gene: TRBV6-1; J gene: TRBJ2-5; CDR3 protein: ASSEAGREGLGETQY
V gene: TRBV7-2; J gene: TRBJ2-3; CDR3 protein: ASSFSIDTDTQY
V gene: TRBV14; J gene: TRBJ1-1; CDR3 protein: ASSQVADQAF
V gene: TRBV5-4; J gene: TRBJ2-2; CDR3 protein: ASSKGGSGMSTGELF
V gene: TRBV7-2; J gene: TRBJ2-7; CDR3 protein: ASSPDPYSYEQY
V gene: TRBV4-3; J gene: TRBJ1-2; CDR3 protein: ASSLARFNYGYT
V gene: TRBV5-1; J gene: TRBJ2-1; CDR3 protein: ASYGGPSEPNEQF
V gene: TRBV9; J gene: TRBJ2-3; CDR3 protein: ASSVVEGGDTQY
V gene: TRBV11-2; J gene: TRBJ1-5; CDR3 protein: ASSRTGDNQPQH
V gene: TRBV9; J gene: TRBJ2-1; CDR3 protein: ASAGESPYNEQF
V gene: TRBV11-2; J gene: TRBJ2-7; CDR3 protein: ASSLELWVGAYEQY
V gene: TRBV11-1; J gene: TRBJ1-3; CDR3 protein: ASSLDVTIY
V gene: TRBV7-9; J gene: TRBJ2-5; CDR3 protein: ASSLVRETQY
V gene: TRBV7-9; J gene: TRBJ2-1; CDR3 protein: ASSLFLEGDEQF
V gene: TRBV28; J gene: TRBJ2-1; CDR3 protein: ASSLDRGSVAYNEQF
V gene: TRBV5-4; J gene: TRBJ1-2; CDR3 protein: ASSPWPRSYT
V gene: TRBV5-1; J gene: TRBJ1-1; CDR3 protein: ASSLGQPYTEAF
V gene: TRBV2; J gene: TRBJ1-5; CDR3 protein: ASSGGVYDQPQH
V gene: TRBV10-3; J gene: TRBJ2-5; CDR3 protein: AISTGAGETQY
V gene: TRBV19; J gene: TRBJ2-5; CDR3 protein: ASSRDRGVETQY
V gene: TRBV7-3; J gene: TRBJ2-5; CDR3 protein: ASSPGQLAGGVETQY
V gene: TRBV19; J gene: TRBJ2-1; CDR3 protein: ASTDRDRGVNEQF
V gene: TRBV2; J gene: TRBJ1-4; CDR3 protein: ASGRRAEGEKLF
V gene: TRBV29-1; J gene: TRBJ2-1; CDR3 protein: SVEDRLAGGPSEQF
V gene: TRBV18; J gene: TRBJ2-1; CDR3 protein: ASSPQTGSNEQF
V gene: TRBV28; J gene: TRBJ2-1; CDR3 protein: ASSLLVVGGSYNEQF
V gene: TRBV28; J gene: TRBJ2-7; CDR3 protein: ASSFNRTPYEQY
V gene: TRBV30; J gene: TRBJ1-5; CDR3 protein: AWSGGGGQENQPQH
V gene: TRBV5-1; J gene: TRBJ2-1; CDR3 protein: ASSLREVNEQF
V gene: TRBV5-4; J gene: TRBJ1-4; CDR3 protein: ASSLGQGATNEKLF
V gene: TRBV9; J gene: TRBJ2-1; CDR3 protein: ASSAQGDSYNEQF
V gene: TRBV6-1; J gene: TRBJ2-3; CDR3 protein: ASSAQGVMSTDTQY